The present entry profiles one T cell receptor (beta chain) with its context. Its antigen has not been determined. Per-base qualities were not stored, and no clone one base away is much larger. A single peripheral blood draw of around 0.11 L on average was collected from each donor into heparinised tubes. Naive, central memory, regulatory and stem cell-like memory CD4+ T cells were sorted on a BD FACSAria II using a panel including CD45RO, CCR7, CD25, CD127, CD95 and CD27. All sorted populations exceeded 95% purity. PBMCs were isolated immediately by Lymphoprep density gradient centrifugation and stained directly without culture. To minimize batch effects, samples were stained and sorted in pairs, one healthy donor with one patient per experiment. Its CDR3 holds 13 amino acids, cysteine through phenylalanine. The entry retains the CDR3 DNA only, 39 bases that are in frame from base 1. Trimming costs V 0 bases and J 4 bases, and their ends lie 6 bases apart. Reading the germline V gene (reference sequence) gives CDR1 LNHNV and CDR2 YYDKDF.

The data derive from a study of beta chain features in type 1 diabetes listed by TCRdb under 2018. In terms of the full investigation: Mean age, gender distribution, total cell number and subset yield were not different between patients and healthy donors. A total of approximately 99,000,000 sorted cells were examined across all samples, and RNA yield correlated strongly with the number of cells per subset. The study compared TCRB repertoires of sorted circulating CD4+ T cell subsets between recently diagnosed type 1 diabetes patients and matched healthy donors. Regulatory and stem cell-like memory subsets were isolated from only 8 patients and about eight healthy donors, whereas naive and central memory subsets came from all 30 or so donors. Beyond this particular receptor, the publication reports: Naive, central memory and regulatory TCRB repertoires appeared more similar among patients than among healthy donors. Only small numbers of individuals were included in the HLA sub-analyses, which left unresolved whether HLA type had any influence on TCRB rearrangement. A moderate but significant shortening of TCRB CDR3 length was observed in type 1 diabetes patients in all four CD4+ subsets. Fewer insertions and more nucleotide deletions at VDJ recombination sites were observed in patients with type 1 diabetes, implying thymic rearrangement abnormalities. Sequencing cDNA rather than genomic DNA could over-represent highly expressing activated cells, although activation and CD3 levels did not differ between groups. PCR may preferentially amplify shorter templates, but because patient and control samples were amplified and corrected together, any resulting skew would affect both groups equally.

The entire isolated RNA was reverse transcribed using the High Capacity cDNA Reverse Transcription Kit, and thus expressed TCRB transcripts were sequenced. Deep immunoSEQ sequencing was applied to naive, central memory and regulatory T cell samples, giving an average of approximately 4 million total reads per sample. Sorted cells were lysed in RLT buffer and RNA was extracted with DNase-treated RNeasy Micro or Mini kits, depending on cell number. Each cell subset was processed on its own to prevent cross-contamination, while patient and healthy donor samples were processed together. The immunoSEQ multiplex PCR was used to amplify TCRB sequences from cDNA, yielding 87-bp fragments that span the CDR3 region. Sequencing of the amplicons was performed on the Illumina HiSeq platform. The source study handled its data this way. Synthetic template baselines were used to correct PCR bias computationally, reads within Hamming distance 2 were collapsed together, and singletons that could not be merged were discarded. Reads were aligned to IMGT to assign V, D and J genes, CDR3 length, and insertions or deletions at six rearrangement sites. Clonotype counts were normalized to sorted cell number within each subset before computing true diversity and Gini coefficients with the tcR R package. Repertoire sharing was quantified using the overlap coefficient calculated on TCRB nucleotide sequences. Out-of-frame TCRB sequences from naive cells were analyzed as a proxy for the pre-selection repertoire. TCRdb provides this immuneACCESS table in a form limited to in-frame rearrangements. Some clones are lacking; in checked studies, under half of them reflect an unresolved V gene, and why the rest are absent is not known. V and J calls and clone size come straight from that table; D and trimming were deduced from the DNA. This sample lists more than 300,000 clones; roughly 16% were detected once. 0.019% of the sample is held by the ten biggest clonotypes.

Material: naive CD4+ T cells from blood. The sample's cell subset or site label is to be understood as: true naive CD4+ T cells. This chain joins TRBV15 to TRBJ1-2; the D gene is not confidently resolved. The receptor was derived from a woman between 18 and 30 years old in good health. The bases are TGTGCCACCAGCAGAGAGGCAGGCTATGGCTACACCTTC. This codes for CATSREAGYGYTF.